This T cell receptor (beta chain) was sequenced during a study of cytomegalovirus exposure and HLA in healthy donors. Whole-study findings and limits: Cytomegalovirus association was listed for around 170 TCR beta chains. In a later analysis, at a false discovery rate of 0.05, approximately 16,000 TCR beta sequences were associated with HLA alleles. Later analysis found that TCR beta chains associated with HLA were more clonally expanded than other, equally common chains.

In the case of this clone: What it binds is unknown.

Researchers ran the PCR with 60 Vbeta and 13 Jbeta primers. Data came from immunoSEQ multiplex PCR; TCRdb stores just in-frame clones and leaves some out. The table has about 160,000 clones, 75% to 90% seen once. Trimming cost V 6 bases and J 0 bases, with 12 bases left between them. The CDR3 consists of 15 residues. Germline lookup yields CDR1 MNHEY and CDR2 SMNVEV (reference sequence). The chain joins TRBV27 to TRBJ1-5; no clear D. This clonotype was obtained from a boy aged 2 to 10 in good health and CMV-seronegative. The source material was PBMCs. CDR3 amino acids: CASRIQLYSNQPQHF. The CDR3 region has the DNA TGTGCCAGCAGAATCCAACTATATAGCAATCAGCCCCAGCATTTT.